This T cell receptor (beta chain) stems from a study of vaccination effects on CD4 cells after COVID-19. Broader study findings: Long after vaccination, the clones induced by infection and by vaccine shrank markedly in size. New vaccine-induced clones made up most post-vaccine spike-reactive clones in convalescents.

The germline V and J ends were trimmed by 5 bases and 5 bases, with 15 bases remaining between them. The CDR3 totals 14 residues. Germline V lookup: CDR1 SGHVS, CDR2 FQNEAQ. About this clone itself: Its target is unknown.

Clones were sequenced by immunoSEQ multiplex PCR, and TCRdb holds only the in-frame ones, with some missing. The sample lists under 25,000 clones, under 75% occurring once. Under the ViraFEST assay, PBMC were stimulated with viral peptide pools so that antigen-specific CD4+ T cells expanded. Sequencing was performed afterwards. Isolating CD4+ T cells followed more than 9 days of culture. Between March and December 2020, the person had a SARS-CoV-2 infection that PCR confirmed. Peptides at approximately 10 ug/ml and IL-2 at 9.5 to 10 IU/ml were added to around 2 million PBMC per well. Each culture had half its medium swapped for IL-2 medium on days 3 and 7.

The starting material was CD4+ T cells from PBMCs cultured with a peptide pool, obtained before COVID-19 vaccination. This receptor was taken from a human donor who had a prior SARS-CoV-2 infection. The chain uses TRBV7-8 and TRBJ1-1, with D unclear. CDR3 amino acids: CASSKGGSGTEAFF. CDR3 DNA: TGTGCCAGCAGCAAGGGTGGATCGGGTACTGAAGCTTTCTTT.